Listed here are 14 T cell receptor beta chains from one sample, sequenced in a study of human T cells and chemical hapten exposure. Time point: patch test 1, 2 weeks after DPC sensitization. The treatment is: therapeutic diphenylcyclopropenone sensitization with weekly scalp DPC. Extraction of total RNA was performed on unfractionated whole blood. TCRdb independently ran MiXCR on the RACE reads; one entry per CDR3 protein. This sample carries roughly 50,000 distinct CDR3 sequences, 11% of them seen once, and the ten largest clones take 1.5% to 2%. Sequencing was performed on whole blood, taken in connection with sensitization to the hapten diphenylcyclopropenone (DPC). Receptors were obtained from a woman aged 35 to 49 with alopecia areata. Some clones in this sample may be carry-over from other donors' samples.

This clonotype turned up a few times. The chain links TRBV10-2 to TRBJ1-1; D is uncertain. The CDR3 runs 13 residues. V dropped 0 bases and J dropped 4 bases, with 6 bases sitting between them. CDR1 and CDR2 from the germline V gene are WSHSY and SAAADI. CDR3 protein: CASSESGGTEAFF. The CDR3 DNA follows: TGCGCCAGCAGTGAGTCGGGAGGCACTGAAGCTTTCTTT.

The chain has TRBV7-9 and TRBJ1-1, with 7 nucleotides matching TRBD1. The CDR3 is made up of 13 amino acids. The germline V gene encodes CDR1 SEHNR and CDR2 FQNEAQ (reference sequence). V lost 5 bases to trimming and J lost 6 bases; unmatched junction nucleotides: 6. The CDR3 loop is CASSGTVAAEAFF. CDR3 sequence (DNA): TGTGCCAGCAGCGGGACAGTGGCCGCTGAAGCTTTCTTT.

At least ten counts were recorded for this clonotype. The rearrangement links TRBV7-9 to TRBJ2-1; D remains unclear. The CDR3 has 12 residues. V lost 4 bases and J lost 10, with 11 bases in between. Germline V gene sequence: CDR1 SEHNR, CDR2 FQNEAQ (reference sequence). CDR3 nucleotide sequence: TGTGCCAGCAGCTACGTCGATTCAGAGCAGTTCTTC. This gives the protein CASSYVDSEQFF.

This clonotype came up many times. This chain uses TRBV28 with TRBJ2-2; no clear D gene. Germline CDR1 MDHEN, CDR2 SYDVKM. The CDR3 sequence is 15 residues long. V lost 1 base and J lost 3, with 9 bases in between. The CDR3, as DNA: TGTGCCAGCAGTTTATACGGTCCTCACACCGGGGAGCTGTTTTTT. It specifies CASSLYGPHTGELFF. The complete variable domain, with remaining parts taken from reference TRBV28 and TRBJ2-2, reads DVKVTQSSRYLVKRTGEKVFLECVQDMDHENMFWYRQDPGLGLRLIYFSYDVKMKEKGDIPEGYSVSREKKERFSLILESASTNQTSMYLCASSLYGPHTGELFFGEGSRLTVL.

This clonotype was counted between two and nine times. The rearrangement links TRBV12-3 or TRBV12-4 to TRBJ2-1, with 12 bases identical to TRBD2. This CDR3 has 16 residues. The V segment lost 1 base and the J segment 3 bases; nucleotides outside the gene matches: 1. The CDR3, as DNA: TGTGCCAGCAGTTTAGGACTAGCGGGAGTCTACAATGAGCAGTTCTTC. It yields the protein CASSLGLAGVYNEQFF.

The table lists this clonotype with many counts. This chain uses TRBV5-6 with TRBJ1-3; a possible D gene is TRBD1 (5 bases). V was clipped by 4 bases and J by 2 bases, with 10 bases between them. Germline V gene data show CDR1 as SGHDT and CDR2 as YYEEEE. The CDR3 has 14 residues. The CDR3 reads CASSRRQTGNTIYF. CDR3 DNA sequence: TGTGCCAGCAGCCGGAGACAGACTGGAAACACCATATATTTT.

The chain recombines TRBV5-1 with TRBJ2-2; TRBD1 matches 7 bases. The CDR3 is 15 amino acids. Losses at the gene ends were 4 bases for V and 6 bases for J; bases not matched to a gene: 9. Germline CDR1 is SGHRS and CDR2 is YFSETQ. The CDR3 region is CASSRGTVISGELFF. The CDR3 DNA follows: TGCGCCAGCAGCAGGGGGACAGTAATTTCCGGGGAGCTGTTTTTT.

This clonotype appeared many times. The genes are TRBV4-3 and TRBJ2-2; a possible D gene is TRBD2 (5 bases). V lost 0 bases, J lost 6 bases, and 17 bases lay in between. This CDR3 comprises 17 residues. CDR1 is LGHNA and CDR2 is YSLEER in the germline V gene. For the CDR3, the DNA is TGCGCCAGCAGCCAAGATATGGCCTCGGGGATACCCGGGGAGCTGTTTTTT. Translation: CASSQDMASGIPGELFF.

This clonotype has only a few counts. The rearrangement links TRBV7-9 to TRBJ1-6; D ambiguous. There are 13 residues in the CDR3. Per the germline V gene, CDR1 is SEHNR and CDR2 is FQNEAQ (reference sequence). V was shortened by 1 base and J by 6 bases, with 4 bases between the two germline ends. The CDR3: CASSLGVNSPLHF. CDR3 bases: TGTGCCAGCAGCTTAGGCGTTAATTCACCCCTCCACTTT.

This clonotype was seen ten or more times. The gene calls are TRBV18 and TRBJ1-1; 8 bases are shared with TRBD1. Germline values: CDR1 KGHSH, CDR2 LQKENI. The CDR3 loop spans 14 amino acids. V trimming: 4 bases; J trimming: 2 bases; junction bases outside the gene matches: 3. The CDR3 loop is CASSLGQGNTEAFF. CDR3 nucleotides: TGTGCCAGCTCACTAGGACAGGGAAACACTGAAGCTTTCTTT.

V gene TRBV20-1 combines with J gene TRBJ1-1; a weak D match, TRBD1 (5 bases). The CDR3 covers 15 residues. Trimming took 0 bases from V and 4 from J, leaving 15 bases between them. Germline lookup yields CDR1 DFQATT and CDR2 SNEGSKA (reference sequence). DNA for the CDR3: TGCAGTGCTAGAGATATCGGGACCGGGAGCACTGAAGCTTTCTTT. Encoded protein: CSARDIGTGSTEAFF.

The rearrangement joins TRBV12-3 or TRBV12-4 to TRBJ1-1; D ambiguous. The CDR3 covers 13 residues. Trimming pared 2 bases from V and 7 bases from J, leaving 11 bases between. DNA for the CDR3: TGTGCCAGCAGTTTATTCCGCGTCGGTGAAGCTTTCTTT. This encodes CASSLFRVGEAFF.

This clonotype occurred a few times. V gene TRBV9 combines with J gene TRBJ2-7; 10 nucleotides match TRBD1. The CDR3 covers 16 residues. The J segment lost 5 bases and the V segment lost 0 bases, leaving 8 bases of the junction unmatched. Germline V gene sequence: CDR1 SGDLS, CDR2 YYNGEE. This CDR3 is CASSVGGGQGRHEQYF. CDR3 in DNA: TGTGCCAGCAGCGTAGGAGGGGGACAGGGGCGGCACGAGCAGTACTTC.

This clonotype showed up just a few times. The V call is TRBV4-1, the J call TRBJ1-1; D is uncertain. The CDR3 contains 14 residues. Trimming removed 1 base at V and 0 bases at J, with 6 bases between. Germline loops: CDR1 MGHRA, CDR2 YSYEKL. CDR3 sequence (DNA): TGCGCCAGCAGCCAAGGGCTACTGAACACTGAAGCTTTCTTT. Encoded protein: CASSQGLLNTEAFF.